These 21 T cell receptor beta chains were all obtained from the same sample, sequenced in a study of T cell repertoires in cytomegalovirus infection. TCRdb analysed the reads with MiXCR anew, one entry per CDR3 protein. The sample includes roughly 730,000 distinct CDR3 sequences, around 30% of them seen just once. Their target antigens are unknown. The specimen comprised cultured PBMCs, sampled from culture after CMV antigen stimulation. Receptor source: a human donor in good health (CMV status not recorded). Some clones in this sample may be carry-over from other donors' samples.

The chain recombines TRBV29-1 with TRBJ2-1, with 11 bases lining up with TRBD2. The CDR3 sequence is 14 residues long. V lost 6 bases to trimming and J lost 7 bases; unmatched junction nucleotides: 8. Germline CDR1 and CDR2: SQVTM and ANQGSEA. The CDR3 reads CSVYLAGGGNEQFF. The DNA of the CDR3 is TGCAGCGTATACTTAGCGGGAGGGGGGAATGAGCAGTTCTTC.

The gene calls are TRBV9 and TRBJ2-1; perhaps TRBD2 as D (5 bases). The CDR3 is made up of 16 amino acids. Trimming cost V 0 bases and J 3 bases, with 13 bases left between them. CDR1 SGDLS and CDR2 YYNGEE come from the germline V gene. CDR3 DNA sequence: TGTGCCAGCAGCGTAGGAGATAGCGTATACTACAATGAGCAGTTCTTC. Encoded protein: CASSVGDSVYYNEQFF.

This clonotype occurred a few times. The rearrangement uses TRBV7-2 and TRBJ1-6, with D tentatively TRBD1 (5 bases). CDR1 and CDR2 from the germline V gene are SGHTA and FQGNSA. V was clipped by 3 bases and J by 7 bases, with 13 bases between them. This CDR3 has 15 residues. The chain's CDR3 is CASSFLGAGNSPLHF. The CDR3 DNA sequence: TGTGCCAGCAGCTTCCTCGGGGCAGGGAATTCACCCCTCCACTTT. Supplemented by reference TRBV7-2 and TRBJ1-6, the full variable domain reads GAGVSQSPSNKVTEKGKDVELRCDPISGHTALYWYRQSLGQGLEFLIYFQGNSAPDKSGLPSDRFSAERTGGSVSTLTIQRTQQEDSAVYLCASSFLGAGNSPLHFGNGTRLTVT.

The chain links TRBV4-1 to TRBJ1-4, with a possible D match to TRBD1 (5 bases). Germline CDR1 MGHRA, CDR2 YSYEKL. The length of the CDR3 is 14 residues. Trimming removed 4 bases from V and 8 bases from J, with 14 bases in between. Here the CDR3 DNA reads TGCGCCAGCAGCCGGGGGAGAGTCGGAGAAAAACTGTTTTTT. As protein: CASSRGRVGEKLFF.

This chain links TRBV5-1 with TRBJ1-1; D gene uncertain. This CDR3 spans 14 amino acids. Germline assignment: CDR1 SGHRS and CDR2 YFSETQ. The V gene lost 4 bases and the J gene lost 6 bases, with 16 bases spanning the gap. The CDR3 region has the DNA TGCGCCAGCAGCCCAGACACCACCTTAGCTGAAGCTTTCTTT. Translating it yields CASSPDTTLAEAFF.

The V call is TRBV7-9, the J call TRBJ2-7; tentative D call: TRBD1 (6 bases). Germline values: CDR1 SEHNR, CDR2 FQNEAQ (reference sequence). Trimming took 4 bases from V and 3 from J, leaving 10 bases between them. The CDR3 contains 13 residues. CDR3 region: CASSSQGLYEQYF. CDR3 coding DNA: TGTGCCAGCAGCTCACAGGGTCTCTACGAGCAGTACTTC.

The chain couples TRBV27 to TRBJ2-1; possible D gene TRBD2, 5 bases. Germline CDR1 is MNHEY and CDR2 is SMNVEV (reference sequence). The CDR3 is 15 amino acids. The V and J ends lost 8 bases and 0 bases respectively, with 14 bases between them. DNA for the CDR3: TGTGCCAGCTCTTCCGGAGGCGACTCCTACAATGAGCAGTTCTTC. Its translation is CASSSGGDSYNEQFF.

This clonotype was recorded many times. The rearrangement uses TRBV7-2 and TRBJ1-2, with D hard to call. The V end was cut by 0 bases, the J end by 3 bases, with 5 bases between. The CDR3 extends over 13 amino acids. In germline, CDR1 is SGHTA, CDR2 FQGNSA. CDR3 coding DNA: TGTGCCAGCAGCTTAGCCAGATACTATGGCTACACCTTC. Protein sequence: CASSLARYYGYTF.

The chain's CDR3 is CASSLVPRPDSNQPQHF. In nucleotides, the CDR3 is TGTGCCAGCAGCTTAGTGCCCAGGCCCGATAGCAATCAGCCCCAGCATTTT. The chain couples TRBV11-2 to TRBJ1-5; D is ambiguous. The CDR3 extends over 17 amino acids. The germline V and J ends were trimmed by 1 base and 0 bases, with 13 bases remaining between them. From germline, CDR1 is SGHAT and CDR2 FQNNGV.

The sample holds a few counts of this clonotype. V gene TRBV7-9 combines with J gene TRBJ2-5, with 7 bases that match TRBD2. Germline V lookup: CDR1 SEHNR, CDR2 FQNEAQ (reference sequence). The CDR3 contains 13 residues. J was trimmed by 9 bases and V by 5 bases; bases with no gene match: 9. This chain's CDR3 is CASSPLGRRAQYF. The CDR3 coding sequence is TGTGCCAGCAGCCCGCTCGGGAGGAGGGCCCAGTACTTC.

The gene calls are TRBV7-6 and TRBJ2-1, with unresolved D. V dropped 5 bases and J dropped 9 bases, with 20 bases sitting between them. Germline assignment: CDR1 SGHVS and CDR2 FNYEAQ. The CDR3 has 15 amino acids. CDR3 sequence (DNA): TGTGCCAGCAGCCCCGGTGGAGTGGGGAACGGTGAGCAGTTCTTC. Residues: CASSPGGVGNGEQFF.

This clonotype was recorded a few times. This chain links TRBV11-2 with TRBJ2-3; D is uncertain. The length of the CDR3 is 15 residues. V lost 5 bases and J lost 0, with 12 bases in between. Germline-derived CDR1 and CDR2 are SGHAT and FQNNGV. For the CDR3, the DNA is TGTGCCAGCAGCAGAGATGGGGAAAGCACAGATACGCAGTATTTT. This encodes CASSRDGESTDTQYF.

V usage is TRBV12-3 or TRBV12-4 and J usage is TRBJ2-7; 10 bases map to TRBD2. The CDR3 length is 15 residues. The V gene end was trimmed by 6 bases and the J gene end by 2 bases; junction bases not matched to a gene: 7. The CDR3 DNA reads as TGTGCCAGCAGACCGACTAGCGGGCTAACCTACGAGCAGTACTTC. This translates into CASRPTSGLTYEQYF.

This clonotype occurred a few times. V usage is TRBV27 and J usage is TRBJ1-2, with a possible D match to TRBD1 (5 bases). The V and J ends lost 4 bases and 8 bases respectively, with 17 bases between them. The CDR3 is made up of 14 amino acids. The germline CDR1 and CDR2 sequences are MNHEY and SMNVEV (reference sequence). The CDR3 coding sequence is TGTGCCAGCAGTTCCACACAGGTATCGGAAGGCTACACCTTC. Translated: CASSSTQVSEGYTF.

V and J are TRBV7-2 and TRBJ2-5; weak D call: TRBD2 (6 bases). Germline V lookup: CDR1 SGHTA, CDR2 FQGNSA. CDR3 length equals 15 residues. The V and J ends lost 5 bases and 5 bases respectively, with 18 bases between them. CDR3 protein: CASSRRDSGFETQYF. Written as DNA, the CDR3 is TGTGCCAGCAGCCGCCGGGACTCAGGGTTCGAGACCCAGTACTTC.

The chain recombines TRBV19 with TRBJ2-1; D gene unclear. The CDR3 has 12 amino acids. CDR1 and CDR2 from the germline V gene are LNHDA and SQIVND (reference sequence). Trimming removed 4 bases from V and 9 bases from J, with 10 bases in between. Here the CDR3 reads CASSTKKSEQFF. The CDR3 coding sequence is TGTGCCAGTAGTACCAAGAAAAGTGAGCAGTTCTTC.

This sequence joins TRBV5-1 and TRBJ1-2; 8 bases line up with TRBD1. This CDR3 has 15 amino acids. Losses at the gene ends were 4 bases for V and 7 bases for J; bases not matched to a gene: 12. CDR1 and CDR2 from the germline V gene are SGHRS and YFSETQ. This CDR3 is CASSPTDRAVSGYTF. The CDR3 bases are TGCGCCAGCAGCCCGACGGACAGGGCCGTGAGTGGCTACACCTTC.

The chain recombines TRBV11-3 with TRBJ2-7, with TRBD2 identical over 8 bases. The V and J ends lost 4 bases and 3 bases, in that order; junction bases with no gene match: 8. This CDR3 has 15 residues. CDR1 and CDR2 from the germline V gene are SGHNT and YENEEA. As DNA, the CDR3 is TGTGCCAGCAGCTCAGAAGCGGGGGCGAACTACGAGCAGTACTTC. It yields the protein CASSSEAGANYEQYF.

This clonotype was counted only a few times. This chain joins TRBV10-2 and TRBJ2-5; 9 bases match TRBD2. Trimming removed 4 bases from V and 2 bases from J; junction bases left unmatched: 11. The germline V gene encodes CDR1 WSHSY and CDR2 SAAADI. The length of the CDR3 is 17 residues. CDR3 sequence reads: CASSGVRWLAGQETQYF. As DNA, the CDR3 is TGCGCCAGCAGTGGGGTGAGGTGGCTAGCGGGGCAAGAGACCCAGTACTTC.

In this sample, this clonotype turned up many times. The chain combines TRBV4-1 with TRBJ1-4; no firm D call. V was trimmed by 4 bases and J by 8 bases, leaving 17 bases between them. The germline gives CDR1 MGHRA, CDR2 YSYEKL. There are 15 residues in the CDR3. This CDR3 reads CASSPLAPEGEKLFF. The CDR3 nucleotides read TGCGCCAGCAGCCCGCTAGCCCCGGAGGGCGAAAAACTGTTTTTT.

The J gene is TRBJ1-5, the V gene TRBV4-3; D might be TRBD1 (5 bases). From germline, CDR1 is LGHNA and CDR2 YSLEER. This CDR3 contains 15 residues. The germline V and J ends were trimmed by 1 base and 6 bases, with 13 bases remaining between them. For the CDR3, the DNA is TGCGCCAGCAGCCAAGGACCGACAGAAGGTCAGCCCCAGCATTTT. Amino acids: CASSQGPTEGQPQHF.